Listed below are T cell receptor beta chains from one sample, sequenced in a study of cytomegalovirus exposure and HLA in healthy donors. Using immunoSEQ multiplex PCR, the repertoire was profiled, and TCRdb retains in-frame clones only, with some absent. The sample carries about 360,000 clones, roughly 90% recorded once. The sample was PBMCs. Receptor source: a woman younger than 30 in good health and CMV-seronegative. CDR3s include the opening cysteine and the closing phenylalanine or tryptophan. D genes are given only for firm matches. For some rows the clone size is stated as once, few or many, or as a class when expanded; others skip it.

d_gene	v_gene	j_gene	abundance	CDR3aa	CDR3nt
TRBD1	TRBV4-1	TRBJ1-3	-	CASSDPVQGTGNTIYF	TGCGCCAGCAGCGATCCCGTACAGGGGACTGGAAACACCATATATTTT
-	TRBV30	TRBJ2-3	-	CAWSHGGTDTQYF	TGTGCCTGGAGTCACGGGGGCACAGATACGCAGTATTTT
-	TRBV7-9	TRBJ1-1	-	CASSSRMNTEAFF	TGTGCCAGCAGCTCGAGAATGAACACTGAAGCTTTCTTT
-	TRBV6-5	TRBJ1-6	-	CASSYREGGVLHF	TGTGCCAGCAGTTACCGGGAGGGGGGGGTCCTCCACTTT
TRBD2	TRBV6-1	TRBJ2-1	-	CASPESDGGANEQFF	TGTGCCAGCCCGGAGTCCGACGGGGGGGCCAACGAGCAGTTCTTC
-	TRBV2	TRBJ1-4	once	CASSVFGTIEKLFF	TGTGCCAGCAGTGTTTTTGGGACTATTGAAAAACTGTTTTTT
TRBD2	TRBV2	TRBJ2-3	-	CASKRLAGEQDTQYF	TGTGCCAGTAAGCGACTAGCGGGAGAACAGGATACGCAGTATTTT
-	TRBV4-1	TRBJ2-7	-	CASSQAPIRGWEQYF	TGCGCCAGCAGCCAAGCCCCTATACGGGGGTGGGAGCAGTACTTC
TRBD1	TRBV7-6	TRBJ2-3	-	CASSADRGSPDTQYF	TGTGCCAGCAGCGCCGACAGGGGATCGCCAGATACGCAGTATTTT
-	TRBV28	TRBJ2-7	once	CASSDFSYEQYF	TGTGCCAGCAGTGACTTCTCCTACGAGCAGTACTTC
-	TRBV25-1	TRBJ1-2	few	CASSAPRGYTF	TGTGCCAGCAGTGCTCCTAGAGGCTACACCTTC
TRBD1	TRBV7-6	TRBJ2-1	-	CASSSSTGDNEQFF	TGTGCCAGCAGCTCGTCGACAGGGGATAATGAGCAGTTCTTC
-	TRBV10-1	TRBJ2-3	-	CASTPGTMSTDTQYF	TGCGCCAGCACTCCCGGGACAATGAGCACAGATACGCAGTATTTT
-	TRBV6-6	TRBJ2-2	-	CASSTSGELFF	TGTGCCAGCAGTACTAGCGGGGAGCTGTTTTTT
-	TRBV5-1	TRBJ1-1	-	CASSLANSRANTEAFF	TGCGCCAGCAGCTTGGCCAATTCCAGGGCGAACACTGAAGCTTTCTTT
TRBD2	TRBV2	TRBJ2-7	-	CASSRSGISYEQYF	TGTGCCAGCAGCCGCAGCGGGATCTCCTACGAGCAGTACTTC